This entry is about one TCR beta chain. These data come from a study of blood T cell repertoires in COVID-19. Study in general: Collection of acute and convalescent COVID-19 samples took place in the United States, Italy and Spain. PBMCs, B-cell-depleted T cells, or T cells were the source of the cDNA or gDNA that made up the material.

CDR3 length equals 11 residues. V dropped 8 bases and J dropped 6 bases, with 8 bases sitting between them. Assay: immunoSEQ multiplex PCR; the TCRdb copy retains only in-frame clones and omits some. The table lists a few hundred thousand clones, approximately 87% of them singletons. The clonotype comes from a woman in her 50s with active or convalescent COVID-19. The chain uses TRBV12-3 or TRBV12-4 and TRBJ2-1; D uncertain. Sample: peripheral blood. The CDR3 nucleotides read TGTGCCAGCCAATACGGCAATGAGCAGTTCTTC. Its protein product is CASQYGNEQFF.